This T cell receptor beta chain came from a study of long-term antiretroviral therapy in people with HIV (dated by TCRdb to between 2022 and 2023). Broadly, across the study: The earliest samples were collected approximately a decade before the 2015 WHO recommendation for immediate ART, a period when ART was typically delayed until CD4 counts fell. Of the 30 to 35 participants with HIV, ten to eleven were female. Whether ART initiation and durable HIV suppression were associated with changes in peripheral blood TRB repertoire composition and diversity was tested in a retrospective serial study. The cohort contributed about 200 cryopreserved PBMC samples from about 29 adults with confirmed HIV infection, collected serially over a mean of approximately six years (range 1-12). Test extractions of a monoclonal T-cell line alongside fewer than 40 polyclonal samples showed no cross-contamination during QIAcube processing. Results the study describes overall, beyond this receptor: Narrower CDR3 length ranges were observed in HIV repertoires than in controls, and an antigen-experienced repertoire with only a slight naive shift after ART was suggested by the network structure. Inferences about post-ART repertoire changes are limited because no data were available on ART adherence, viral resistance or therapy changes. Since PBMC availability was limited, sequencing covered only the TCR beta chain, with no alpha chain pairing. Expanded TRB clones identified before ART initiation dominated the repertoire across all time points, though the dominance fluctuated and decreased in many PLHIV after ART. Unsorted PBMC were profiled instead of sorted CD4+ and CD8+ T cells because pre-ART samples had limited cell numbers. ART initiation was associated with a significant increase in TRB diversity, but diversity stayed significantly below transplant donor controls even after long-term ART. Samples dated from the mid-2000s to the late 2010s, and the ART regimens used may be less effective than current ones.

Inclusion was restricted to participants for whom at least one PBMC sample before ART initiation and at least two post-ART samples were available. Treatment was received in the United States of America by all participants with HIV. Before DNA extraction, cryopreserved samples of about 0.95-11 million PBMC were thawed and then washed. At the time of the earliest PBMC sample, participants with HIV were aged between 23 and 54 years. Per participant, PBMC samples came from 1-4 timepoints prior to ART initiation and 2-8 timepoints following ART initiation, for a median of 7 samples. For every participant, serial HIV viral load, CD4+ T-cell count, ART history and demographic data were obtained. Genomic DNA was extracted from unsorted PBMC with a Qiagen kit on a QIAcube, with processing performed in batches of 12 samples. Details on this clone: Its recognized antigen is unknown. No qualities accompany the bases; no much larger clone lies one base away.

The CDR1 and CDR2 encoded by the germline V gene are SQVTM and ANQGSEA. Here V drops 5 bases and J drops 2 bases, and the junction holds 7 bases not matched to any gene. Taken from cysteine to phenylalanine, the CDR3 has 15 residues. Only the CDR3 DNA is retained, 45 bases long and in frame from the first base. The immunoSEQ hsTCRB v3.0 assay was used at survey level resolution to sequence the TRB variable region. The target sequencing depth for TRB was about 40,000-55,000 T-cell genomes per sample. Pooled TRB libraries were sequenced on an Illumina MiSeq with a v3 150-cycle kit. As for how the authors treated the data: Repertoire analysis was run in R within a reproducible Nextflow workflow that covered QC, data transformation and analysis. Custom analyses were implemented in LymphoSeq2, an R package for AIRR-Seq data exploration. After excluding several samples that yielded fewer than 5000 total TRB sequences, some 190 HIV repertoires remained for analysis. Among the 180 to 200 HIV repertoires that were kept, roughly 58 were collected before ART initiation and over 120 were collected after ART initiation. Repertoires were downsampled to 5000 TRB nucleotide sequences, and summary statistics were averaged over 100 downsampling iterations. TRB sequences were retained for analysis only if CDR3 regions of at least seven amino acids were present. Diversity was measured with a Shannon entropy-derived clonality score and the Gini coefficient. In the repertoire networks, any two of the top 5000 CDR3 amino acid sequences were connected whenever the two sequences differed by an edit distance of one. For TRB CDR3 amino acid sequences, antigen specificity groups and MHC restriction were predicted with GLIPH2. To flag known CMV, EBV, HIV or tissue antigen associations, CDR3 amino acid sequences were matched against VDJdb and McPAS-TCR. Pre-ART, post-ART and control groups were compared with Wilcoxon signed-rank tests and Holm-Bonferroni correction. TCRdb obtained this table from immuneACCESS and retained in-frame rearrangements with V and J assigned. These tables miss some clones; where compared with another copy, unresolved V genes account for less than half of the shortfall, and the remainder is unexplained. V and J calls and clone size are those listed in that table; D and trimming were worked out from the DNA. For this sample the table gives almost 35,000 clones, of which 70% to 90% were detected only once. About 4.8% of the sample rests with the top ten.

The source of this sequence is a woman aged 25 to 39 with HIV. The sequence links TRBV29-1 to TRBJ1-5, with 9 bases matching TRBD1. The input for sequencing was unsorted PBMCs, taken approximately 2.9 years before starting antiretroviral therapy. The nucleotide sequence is TGCAGCGTTACCTGGACAGGGGTGGGCAATCAGCCCCAGCATTTT. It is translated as CSVTWTGVGNQPQHF.